This T cell receptor beta chain derives from a study of lung T cells in sarcoidosis with Löfgren's syndrome. This clonotype was counted at least ten times. TCRdb redid the calling of the reads with MiXCR, one entry per CDR3 protein. The profile shows 60,000 to 65,000 distinct CDR3 sequences, 21% of them singletons. The sequenced sample consisted of CD4+ T cells from PBMCs. This TCR was sampled from a human donor with sarcoidosis (Löfgren's syndrome or another form), or a control subject (not recorded which).

The CDR3: CSATRTAVGTEAFF. CDR3 in DNA: TGCAGTGCTACCCGGACCGCCGTGGGCACTGAAGCTTTCTTT. J is TRBJ1-1 and V is TRBV20-1; D not resolved. V shed 4 bases and J shed 4 bases, with 16 bases lying between them. The CDR3 covers 14 residues. The germline V gene encodes CDR1 DFQATT and CDR2 SNEGSKA (reference sequence).